This entry concerns a single T cell receptor (beta chain). Its antigen is as yet unknown. Profiling relied on immunoSEQ multiplex PCR, and the TCRdb table lists in-frame clones only, not all of them. There are 70,000 to 85,000 clones in the sample; roughly 80% occur only once, and approximately 2% lies in the top ten. The data originate from a study of vaccination effects on CD4 cells after COVID-19. Study as a whole: Vaccine administered to participants consisted of two doses of either BNT162b2 or mRNA-1273. Overall study findings and caveats: Late post-vaccination samples showed marked contraction of infection- and vaccine-induced clones.

The ends were cut back, 0 bases at V and 2 bases at J, with 3 bases in the middle. This CDR3 comprises 13 residues. Germline V gives CDR1 KGHSH, CDR2 LQKENI. Around day 10 of culture, CD4+ T cells were separated out. Prior SARS-CoV-2 infection was absent in the vaccine recipients, as shown by negative nucleocapsid antibodies. The chain has TRBV18 and TRBJ2-3; no clear D. The sample was CD4+ T cells from PBMCs cultured without peptide, taken before COVID-19 vaccination. The TCR originated in a human donor who received a COVID-19 vaccine. The CDR3 bases are TGTGCCAGCTCACCACCGATCACAGATACGCAGTATTTT. Amino acids: CASSPPITDTQYF.